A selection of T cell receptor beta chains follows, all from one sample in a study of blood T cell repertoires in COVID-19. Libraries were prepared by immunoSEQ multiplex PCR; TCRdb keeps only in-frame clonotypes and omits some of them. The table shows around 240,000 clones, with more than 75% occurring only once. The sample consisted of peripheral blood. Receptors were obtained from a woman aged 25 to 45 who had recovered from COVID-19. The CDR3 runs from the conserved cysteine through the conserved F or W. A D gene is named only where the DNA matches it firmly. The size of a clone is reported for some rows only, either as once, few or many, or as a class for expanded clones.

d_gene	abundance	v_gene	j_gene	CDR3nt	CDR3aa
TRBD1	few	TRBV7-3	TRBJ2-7	TGTGCCAGCAGCCTTATTGGACAGGGGTTGTACGAGCAGTACTTC	CASSLIGQGLYEQYF
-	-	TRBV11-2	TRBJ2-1	TGTGCCAGCAGCTCGGGTTTGAATGAGCAGTTCTTC	CASSSGLNEQFF
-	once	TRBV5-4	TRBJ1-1	TGTGCCAGCAGCTTGGCCGGCCGACTGGTTATGAACACTGAAGCTTTCTTT	CASSLAGRLVMNTEAFF
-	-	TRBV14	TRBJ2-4	TGTGCCAGCAGCCAAGGCCAGTTAAACATTCAGTACTTC	CASSQGQLNIQYF
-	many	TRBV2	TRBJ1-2	TGTGCCAGCAGTGAGCAAGGGAGGGATGGCTACACCTTC	CASSEQGRDGYTF
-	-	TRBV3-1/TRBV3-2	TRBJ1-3	TGTGCCAGCAGCCAAGACAGACTCTCTGGAAACACCATATATTTT	CASSQDRLSGNTIYF
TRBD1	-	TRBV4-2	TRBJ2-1	TGTGCCAGCAGCCAAGCGGGACAGGGGAATGAGCAGTTCTTC	CASSQAGQGNEQFF
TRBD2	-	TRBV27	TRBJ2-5	TGTGCCAGCAGATCCGGGACTAGTTACGGCGTCTCTGGGACCCAGTACTTC	CASRSGTSYGVSGTQYF
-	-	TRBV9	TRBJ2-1	TGTGCCAGCAGCGCTCCCCGAAGCAGGGTGCCCACCTACAATGAGCAGTTCTTC	CASSAPRSRVPTYNEQFF
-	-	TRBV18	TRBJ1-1	TGTGCCAGCTCACCAGGGGCGCAGAGTCTCACTGAAGCTTTCTTT	CASSPGAQSLTEAFF
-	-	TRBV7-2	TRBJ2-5	TGTGCCAGCAGCTTAGGGCAGTTGCAAGAGACCCAGTACTTC	CASSLGQLQETQYF
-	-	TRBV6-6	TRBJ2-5	TGTGCCAGCAGTTCGGTCGGGGAGACCCAGTACTTC	CASSSVGETQYF
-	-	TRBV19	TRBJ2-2	TGTGCCAGTAGTATGGGCAGGCCAGGGGCCGGGGAGCTGTTTTTT	CASSMGRPGAGELFF
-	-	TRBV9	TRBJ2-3	TGTGCCAGCTCCGCCGGGGGTAGAACAGATACGCAGTATTTT	CASSAGGRTDTQYF
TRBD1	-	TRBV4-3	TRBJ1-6	TGCGCCAGCAGCCAAGTAGACAGGGGGCCATCACCCCTCCACTTT	CASSQVDRGPSPLHF
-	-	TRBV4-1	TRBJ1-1	TGCGCCAGCAGCCAAGATCGGGGGAAGGGAAACACTGAAGCTTTCTTT	CASSQDRGKGNTEAFF
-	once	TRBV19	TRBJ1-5	TGTGCCAGTAGGGGAGGGTTGAATAGCAATCAGCCCCAGCATTTT	CASRGGLNSNQPQHF
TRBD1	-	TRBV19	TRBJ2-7	TGTGCCAGGGCCCGGACAGGAGCCTACGAGCAGTACTTC	CARARTGAYEQYF
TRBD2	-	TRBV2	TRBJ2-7	TGTGCCAGCAGGAAAGCTAGCGGGGGCTTCAACGAGCAGTACTTC	CASRKASGGFNEQYF
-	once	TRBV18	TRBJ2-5	TGTGCCAGCTCACAAGCAGTGAGGCAAGAGACCCAGTACTTC	CASSQAVRQETQYF
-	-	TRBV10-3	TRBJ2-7	TGTGCCATCAGCCAAAGTGGAGACTCCTACGAGCAGTACTTC	CAISQSGDSYEQYF
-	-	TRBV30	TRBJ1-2	TGTGCCTGGAGTCTCCAGAACCTTAACTATGGCTACACCTTC	CAWSLQNLNYGYTF
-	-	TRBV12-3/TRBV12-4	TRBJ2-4	TGTGCCAGCAGCGGGGGTAGGGGCATTCAGTACTTC	CASSGGRGIQYF
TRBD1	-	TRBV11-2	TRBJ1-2	TGTGCCAGCAGCTCGGCAGGGGGGAACTATGGCTACACCTTC	CASSSAGGNYGYTF
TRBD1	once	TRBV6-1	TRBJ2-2	TGTGCCAGCAGTGAATGGACAGGAGAGCTGTTTTTT	CASSEWTGELFF
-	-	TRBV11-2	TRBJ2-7	TGTGCCAGCAGCTACCTTCCGGGACAAATATCTGAGCAGTACTTC	CASSYLPGQISEQYF
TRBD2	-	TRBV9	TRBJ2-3	TGTGCCAGCAGCATACGGGGGGAGACAGATACGCAGTATTTT	CASSIRGETDTQYF
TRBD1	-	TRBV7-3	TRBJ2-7	TGTGCCAGCAGCTCACCTCTTAGGGACAGCCTTTACTACGAGCAGTACTTC	CASSSPLRDSLYYEQYF
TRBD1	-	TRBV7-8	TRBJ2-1	TGTGCCAGCAGCTCAAGGGGGGGGACAGGGGCCTCCTCAAGCTCCTACAATGAGCAGTTCTTC	CASSSRGGTGASSSSYNEQFF
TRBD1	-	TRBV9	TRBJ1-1	TGTGCCAGCAGCTCCCGACAGGGGGCGGGAACTGAAGCTTTCTTT	CASSSRQGAGTEAFF
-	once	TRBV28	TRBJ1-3	TGTGCCAGCAAAGGTCTCGGGGGAGGTACAGGAAACACCATATATTTT	CASKGLGGGTGNTIYF
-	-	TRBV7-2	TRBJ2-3	TGTGCCAGCAGCTTAGCTGGAGCGAACACAGATACGCAGTATTTT	CASSLAGANTDTQYF
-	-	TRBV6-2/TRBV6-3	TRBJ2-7	TGTGCCAGCAGTTACTCGAACAAACAGGGATCCTACGAGCAGTACTTC	CASSYSNKQGSYEQYF
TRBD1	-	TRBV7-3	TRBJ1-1	TGTGCCAGCTCCCCAATCAGGGGGAGTACTGAAGCTTTCTTT	CASSPIRGSTEAFF
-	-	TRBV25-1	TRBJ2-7	TGTGCCAGCAGTGAATCAATGCGCGAGCAGTACTTC	CASSESMREQYF
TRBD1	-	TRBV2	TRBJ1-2	TGTGCCAGCAGTTCCATCAGGACAGGGGGCGCTGATTATGGCTACACCTTC	CASSSIRTGGADYGYTF
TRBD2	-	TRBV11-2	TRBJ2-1	TGTGCCAGCAGCTCTCTTACGGGGCTAGCGGGCCCCAATGAGCAGTTCTTC	CASSSLTGLAGPNEQFF
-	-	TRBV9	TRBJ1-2	TGTGCCAGCAGCGCTTTTACCGGGACACCCCTCTACGGCTACACCTTC	CASSAFTGTPLYGYTF
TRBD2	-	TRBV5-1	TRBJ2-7	TGCGCCAGCAGCTTGGGTCTAGCGGGGGATGAGCAGTACTTC	CASSLGLAGDEQYF